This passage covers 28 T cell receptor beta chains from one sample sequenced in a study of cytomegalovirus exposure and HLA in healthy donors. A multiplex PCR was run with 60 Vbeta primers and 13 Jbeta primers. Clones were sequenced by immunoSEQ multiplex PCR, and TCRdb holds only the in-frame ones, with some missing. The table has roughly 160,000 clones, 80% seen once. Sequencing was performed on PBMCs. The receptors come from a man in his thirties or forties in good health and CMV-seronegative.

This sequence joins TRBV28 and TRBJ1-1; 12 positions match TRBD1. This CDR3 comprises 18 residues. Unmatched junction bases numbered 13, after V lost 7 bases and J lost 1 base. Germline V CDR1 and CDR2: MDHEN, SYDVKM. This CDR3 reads CASTLLRDRGRGNTEAFF. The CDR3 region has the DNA TGTGCCAGCACCCTACTCCGGGACAGGGGGCGAGGGAACACTGAAGCTTTCTTT. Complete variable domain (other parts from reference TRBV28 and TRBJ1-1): DVKVTQSSRYLVKRTGEKVFLECVQDMDHENMFWYRQDPGLGLRLIYFSYDVKMKEKGDIPEGYSVSREKKERFSLILESASTNQTSMYLCASTLLRDRGRGNTEAFFGQGTRLTVV.

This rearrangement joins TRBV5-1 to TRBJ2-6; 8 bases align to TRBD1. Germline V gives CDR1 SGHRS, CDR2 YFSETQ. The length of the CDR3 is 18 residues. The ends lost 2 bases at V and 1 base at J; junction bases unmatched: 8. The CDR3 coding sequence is TGCGCCAGCAGCTTAAGGACAGGGCAAATGTCTGGGGCCAACGTCCTGACTTTC. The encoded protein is CASSLRTGQMSGANVLTF.

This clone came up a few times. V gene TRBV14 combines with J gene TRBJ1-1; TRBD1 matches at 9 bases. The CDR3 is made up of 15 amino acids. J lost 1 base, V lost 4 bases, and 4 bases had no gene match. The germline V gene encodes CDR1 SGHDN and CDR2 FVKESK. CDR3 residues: CASSPVGQGNTEAFF. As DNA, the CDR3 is TGTGCCAGCAGCCCCGTGGGACAGGGGAACACTGAAGCTTTCTTT.

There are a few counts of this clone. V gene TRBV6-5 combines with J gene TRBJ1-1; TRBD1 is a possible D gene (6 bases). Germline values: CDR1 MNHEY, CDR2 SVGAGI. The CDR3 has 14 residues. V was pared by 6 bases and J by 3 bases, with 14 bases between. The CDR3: CASRSSGGHTEAFF. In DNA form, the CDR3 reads TGTGCCAGCAGGTCCTCGGGGGGCCACACTGAAGCTTTCTTT.

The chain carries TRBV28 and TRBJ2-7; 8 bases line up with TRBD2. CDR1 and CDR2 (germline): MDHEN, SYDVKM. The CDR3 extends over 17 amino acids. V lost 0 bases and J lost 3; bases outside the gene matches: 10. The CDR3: CASSLWSSGETLYEQYF. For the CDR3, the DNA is TGTGCCAGCAGTTTATGGAGTAGCGGGGAAACTCTCTACGAGCAGTACTTC.

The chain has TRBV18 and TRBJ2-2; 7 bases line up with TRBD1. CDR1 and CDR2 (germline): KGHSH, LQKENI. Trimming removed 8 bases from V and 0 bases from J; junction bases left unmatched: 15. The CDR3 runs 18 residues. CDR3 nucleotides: TGTGCCAGCCCCTTGATATACCAGACAGGGACGAACACCGGGGAGCTGTTTTTT. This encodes CASPLIYQTGTNTGELFF.

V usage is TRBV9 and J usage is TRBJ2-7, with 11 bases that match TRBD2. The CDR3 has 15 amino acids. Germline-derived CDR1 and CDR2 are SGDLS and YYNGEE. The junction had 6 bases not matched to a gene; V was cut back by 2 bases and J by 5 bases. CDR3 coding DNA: TGTGCCAGCAGCGTTAGCGGGGGGGCGGTGCACGAGCAGTACTTC. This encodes CASSVSGGAVHEQYF.

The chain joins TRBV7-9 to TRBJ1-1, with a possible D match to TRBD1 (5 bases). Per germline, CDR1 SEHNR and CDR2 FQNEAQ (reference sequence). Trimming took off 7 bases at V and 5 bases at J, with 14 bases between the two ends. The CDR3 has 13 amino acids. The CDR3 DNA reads TGTGCCAGCACGCTAACGGAGGGGACTGAAGCTTTCTTT. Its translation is CASTLTEGTEAFF.

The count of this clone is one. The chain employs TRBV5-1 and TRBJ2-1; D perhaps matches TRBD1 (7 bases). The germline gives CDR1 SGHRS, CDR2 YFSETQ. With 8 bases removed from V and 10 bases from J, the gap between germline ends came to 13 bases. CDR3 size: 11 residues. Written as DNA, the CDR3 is TGCGCCAGTCACCAGGGGGGCGAGCAGTTCTTC. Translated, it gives CASHQGGEQFF.

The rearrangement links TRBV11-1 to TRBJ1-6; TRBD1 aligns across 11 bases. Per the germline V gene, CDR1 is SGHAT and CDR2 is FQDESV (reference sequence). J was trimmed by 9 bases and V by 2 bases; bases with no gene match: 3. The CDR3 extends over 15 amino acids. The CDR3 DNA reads TGTGCCAGCAGCTTAAGCGGGACAGGGGGTTCACCCCTCCACTTT. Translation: CASSLSGTGGSPLHF.

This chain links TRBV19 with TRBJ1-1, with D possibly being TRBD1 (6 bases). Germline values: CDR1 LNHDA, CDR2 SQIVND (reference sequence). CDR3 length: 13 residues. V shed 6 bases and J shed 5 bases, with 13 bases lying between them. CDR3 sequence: CASSSTGNTEAFF. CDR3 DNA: TGTGCCAGTAGCTCTACAGGGAATACTGAAGCTTTCTTT.

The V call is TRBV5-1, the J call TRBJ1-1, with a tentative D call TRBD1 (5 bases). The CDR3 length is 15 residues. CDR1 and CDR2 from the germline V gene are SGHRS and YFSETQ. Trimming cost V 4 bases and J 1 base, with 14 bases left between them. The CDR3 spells CASSLRGRENTEAFF. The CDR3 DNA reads TGCGCCAGCAGCCTGCGGGGGAGGGAGAACACTGAAGCTTTCTTT.

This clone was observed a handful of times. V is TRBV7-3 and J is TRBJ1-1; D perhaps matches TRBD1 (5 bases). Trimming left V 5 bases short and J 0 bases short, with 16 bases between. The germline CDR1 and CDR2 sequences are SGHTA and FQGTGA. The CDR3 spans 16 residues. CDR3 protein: CASSQSGAAMNTEAFF. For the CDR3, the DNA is TGTGCCAGCAGCCAAAGTGGGGCAGCCATGAACACTGAAGCTTTCTTT.

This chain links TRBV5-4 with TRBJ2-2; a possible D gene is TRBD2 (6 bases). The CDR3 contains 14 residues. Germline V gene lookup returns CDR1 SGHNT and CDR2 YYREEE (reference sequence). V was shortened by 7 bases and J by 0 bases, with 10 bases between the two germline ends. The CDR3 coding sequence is TGTGCCAGCCAGGGAGGCGCGAACACCGGGGAGCTGTTTTTT. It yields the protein CASQGGANTGELFF.

The CDR3 nucleotides read TGTGCCAGCAGTTTTAGGGGGGGGTACGAGCAGTACTTC. Translating it yields CASSFRGGYEQYF. The chain combines TRBV27 with TRBJ2-7, with D tentatively TRBD2 (7 bases). This CDR3 has 13 residues. The germline CDR1 and CDR2 sequences are MNHEY and SMNVEV (reference sequence). The V and J ends lost 3 bases and 4 bases respectively, with 10 bases between them.

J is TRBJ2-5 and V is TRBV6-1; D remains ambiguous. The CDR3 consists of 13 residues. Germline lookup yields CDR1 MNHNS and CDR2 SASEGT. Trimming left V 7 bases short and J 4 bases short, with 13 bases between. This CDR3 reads CASTEAVLETQYF. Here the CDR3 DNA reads TGTGCCAGCACGGAAGCCGTACTAGAGACCCAGTACTTC.

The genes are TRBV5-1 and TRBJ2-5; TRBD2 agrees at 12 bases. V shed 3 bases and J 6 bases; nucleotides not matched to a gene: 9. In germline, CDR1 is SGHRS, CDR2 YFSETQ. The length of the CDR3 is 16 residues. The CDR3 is CASSSTTSGGRQTQYF. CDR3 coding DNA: TGCGCCAGCAGCTCGACGACTAGCGGGGGAAGGCAGACCCAGTACTTC.

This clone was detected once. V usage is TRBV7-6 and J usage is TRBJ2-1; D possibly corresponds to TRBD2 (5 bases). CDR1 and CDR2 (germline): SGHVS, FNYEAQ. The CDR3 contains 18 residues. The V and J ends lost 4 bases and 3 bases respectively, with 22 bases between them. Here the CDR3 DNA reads TGTGCCAGCAGCTCCCTATCGATCCAGCGGTCCTTCTACAATGAGCAGTTCTTC. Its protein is CASSSLSIQRSFYNEQFF.

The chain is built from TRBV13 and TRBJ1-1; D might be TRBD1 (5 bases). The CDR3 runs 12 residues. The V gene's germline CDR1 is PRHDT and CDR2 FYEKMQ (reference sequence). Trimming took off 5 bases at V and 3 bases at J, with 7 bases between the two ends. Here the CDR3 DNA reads TGTGCCAGCAGCCTCAGGGACACTGAAGCTTTCTTT. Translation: CASSLRDTEAFF.

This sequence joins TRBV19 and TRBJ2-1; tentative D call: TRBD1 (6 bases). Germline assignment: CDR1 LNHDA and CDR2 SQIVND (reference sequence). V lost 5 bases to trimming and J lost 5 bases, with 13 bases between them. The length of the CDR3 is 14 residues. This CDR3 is CASSPYEGDNEQFF. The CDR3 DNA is TGTGCCAGTAGTCCCTATGAGGGGGACAATGAGCAGTTCTTC.

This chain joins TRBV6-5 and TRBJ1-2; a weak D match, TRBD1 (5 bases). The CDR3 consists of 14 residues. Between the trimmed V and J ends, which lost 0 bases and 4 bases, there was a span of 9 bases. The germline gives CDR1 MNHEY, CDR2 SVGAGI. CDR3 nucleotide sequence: TGTGCCAGCAGTTACTCCGGGCAGGGCTATGGCTACACCTTC. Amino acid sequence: CASSYSGQGYGYTF.

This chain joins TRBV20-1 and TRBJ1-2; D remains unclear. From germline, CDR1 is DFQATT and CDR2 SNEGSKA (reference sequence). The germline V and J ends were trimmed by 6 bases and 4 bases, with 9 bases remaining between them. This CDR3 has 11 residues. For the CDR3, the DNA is TGCAGTGCGAGGGCGTCCTATGGCTACACCTTC. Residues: CSARASYGYTF.

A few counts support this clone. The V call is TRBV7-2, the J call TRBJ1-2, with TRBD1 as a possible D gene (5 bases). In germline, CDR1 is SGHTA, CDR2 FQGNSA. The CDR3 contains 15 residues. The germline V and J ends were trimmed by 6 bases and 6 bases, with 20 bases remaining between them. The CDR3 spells CASREAWAGWDGYTF. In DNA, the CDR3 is TGTGCCAGCAGGGAAGCCTGGGCAGGGTGGGATGGCTACACCTTC.

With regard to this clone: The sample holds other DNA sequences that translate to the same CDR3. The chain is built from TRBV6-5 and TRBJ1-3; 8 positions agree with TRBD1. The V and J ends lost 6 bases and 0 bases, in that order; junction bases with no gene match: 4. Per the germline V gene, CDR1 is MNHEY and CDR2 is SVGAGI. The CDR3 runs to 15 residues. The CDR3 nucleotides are TGTGCCAGCAGCCGAGGACAGGGCTCTGGAAACACCATATATTTT. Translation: CASSRGQGSGNTIYF.

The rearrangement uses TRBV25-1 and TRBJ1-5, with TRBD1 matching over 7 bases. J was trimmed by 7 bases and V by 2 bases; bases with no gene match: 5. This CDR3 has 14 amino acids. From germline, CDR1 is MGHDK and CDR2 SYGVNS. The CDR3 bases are TGTGCCAGCAGTGAACAAGGGACAGCCCAGCCCCAGCATTTT. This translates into CASSEQGTAQPQHF.

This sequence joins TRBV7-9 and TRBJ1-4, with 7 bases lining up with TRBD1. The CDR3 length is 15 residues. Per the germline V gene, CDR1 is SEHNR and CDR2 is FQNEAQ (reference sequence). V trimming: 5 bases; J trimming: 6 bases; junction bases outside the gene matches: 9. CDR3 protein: CASSVDRVSDEKLFF. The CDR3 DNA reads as TGTGCCAGCAGCGTAGACAGGGTATCGGATGAAAAACTGTTTTTT.

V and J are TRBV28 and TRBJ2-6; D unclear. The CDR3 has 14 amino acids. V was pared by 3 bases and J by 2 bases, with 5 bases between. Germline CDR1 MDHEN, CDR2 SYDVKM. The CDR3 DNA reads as TGTGCCAGCAGTTTCCGGGCTGGGGCCAACGTCCTGACTTTC. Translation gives CASSFRAGANVLTF. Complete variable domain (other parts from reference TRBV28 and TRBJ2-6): DVKVTQSSRYLVKRTGEKVFLECVQDMDHENMFWYRQDPGLGLRLIYFSYDVKMKEKGDIPEGYSVSREKKERFSLILESASTNQTSMYLCASSFRAGANVLTFGAGSRLTVL.

In nucleotides, the CDR3 is TGTGCCAGCAGTTTAATCGGGACAGGTTATAATTCACCCCTCCACTTT. It is translated as CASSLIGTGYNSPLHF. The rearrangement joins TRBV27 to TRBJ1-6; TRBD1 aligns across 8 bases. The CDR3 has 16 residues. V shed 2 bases and J 4 bases; nucleotides not matched to a gene: 4. CDR1 and CDR2 from the germline V gene are MNHEY and SMNVEV (reference sequence).